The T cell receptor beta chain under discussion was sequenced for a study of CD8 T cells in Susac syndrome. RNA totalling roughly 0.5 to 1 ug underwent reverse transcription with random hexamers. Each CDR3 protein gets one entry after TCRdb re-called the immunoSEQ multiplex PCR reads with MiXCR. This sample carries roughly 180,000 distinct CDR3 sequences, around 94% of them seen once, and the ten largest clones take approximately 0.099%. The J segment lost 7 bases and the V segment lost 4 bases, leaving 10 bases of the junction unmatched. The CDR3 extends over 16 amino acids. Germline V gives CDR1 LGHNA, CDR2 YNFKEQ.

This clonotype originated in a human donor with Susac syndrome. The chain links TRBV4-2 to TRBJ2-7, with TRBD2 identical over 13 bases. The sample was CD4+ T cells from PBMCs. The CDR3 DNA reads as TGTGCCAGCAGCCCAGGGGGAGGACTAGCGGGAGCTGAGCAGTACTTC. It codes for CASSPGGGLAGAEQYF.